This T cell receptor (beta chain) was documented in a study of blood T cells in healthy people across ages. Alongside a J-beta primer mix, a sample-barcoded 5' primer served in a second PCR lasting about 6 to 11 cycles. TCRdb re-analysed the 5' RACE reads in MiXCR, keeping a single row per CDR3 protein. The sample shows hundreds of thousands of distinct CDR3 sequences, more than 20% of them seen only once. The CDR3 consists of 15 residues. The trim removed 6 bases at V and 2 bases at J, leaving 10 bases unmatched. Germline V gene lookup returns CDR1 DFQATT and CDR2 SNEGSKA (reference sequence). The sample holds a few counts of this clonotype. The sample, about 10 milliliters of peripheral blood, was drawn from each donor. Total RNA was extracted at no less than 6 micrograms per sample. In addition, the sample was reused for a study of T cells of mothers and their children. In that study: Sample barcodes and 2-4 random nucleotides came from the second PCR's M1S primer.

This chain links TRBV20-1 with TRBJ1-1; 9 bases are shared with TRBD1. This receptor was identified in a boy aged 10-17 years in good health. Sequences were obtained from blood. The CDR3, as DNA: TGCAGTGCCCATTACTTGGGACAGGGCAACACTGAAGCTTTCTTT. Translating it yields CSAHYLGQGNTEAFF.